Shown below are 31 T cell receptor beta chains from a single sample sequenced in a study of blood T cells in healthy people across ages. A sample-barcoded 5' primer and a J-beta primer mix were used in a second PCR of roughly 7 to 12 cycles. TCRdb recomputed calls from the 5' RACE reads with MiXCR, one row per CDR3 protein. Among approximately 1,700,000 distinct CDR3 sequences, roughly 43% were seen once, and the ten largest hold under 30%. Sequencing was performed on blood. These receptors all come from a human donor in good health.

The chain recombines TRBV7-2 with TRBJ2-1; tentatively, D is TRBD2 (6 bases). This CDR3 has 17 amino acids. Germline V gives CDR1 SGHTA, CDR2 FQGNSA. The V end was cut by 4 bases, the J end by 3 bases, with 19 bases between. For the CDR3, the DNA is TGTGCCAGCAGCTCAGTCCGGTCCGGGGGTTTCTACAATGAGCAGTTCTTC. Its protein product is CASSSVRSGGFYNEQFF.

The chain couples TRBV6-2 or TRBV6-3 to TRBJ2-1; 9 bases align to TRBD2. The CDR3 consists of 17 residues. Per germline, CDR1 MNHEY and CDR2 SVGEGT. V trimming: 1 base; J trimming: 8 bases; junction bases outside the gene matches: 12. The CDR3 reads CASSYYGGGASSYEQFF. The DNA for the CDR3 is TGTGCCAGCAGTTACTACGGCGGGGGGGCCTCTTCATATGAGCAGTTCTTC.

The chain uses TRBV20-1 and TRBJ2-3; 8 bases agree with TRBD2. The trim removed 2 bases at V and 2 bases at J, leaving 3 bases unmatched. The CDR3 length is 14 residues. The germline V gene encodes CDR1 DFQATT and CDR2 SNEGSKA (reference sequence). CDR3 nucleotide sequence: TGCAGTGCTAGACTAGCGGGCCTCACAGATACGCAGTATTTT. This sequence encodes CSARLAGLTDTQYF.

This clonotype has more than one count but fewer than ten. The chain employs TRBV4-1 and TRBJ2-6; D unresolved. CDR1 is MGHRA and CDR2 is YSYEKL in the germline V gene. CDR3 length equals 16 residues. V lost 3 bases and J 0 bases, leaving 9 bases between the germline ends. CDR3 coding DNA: TGCGCCAGCAGCCACGGACGGCGCTCTGGGGCCAACGTCCTGACTTTC. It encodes CASSHGRRSGANVLTF.

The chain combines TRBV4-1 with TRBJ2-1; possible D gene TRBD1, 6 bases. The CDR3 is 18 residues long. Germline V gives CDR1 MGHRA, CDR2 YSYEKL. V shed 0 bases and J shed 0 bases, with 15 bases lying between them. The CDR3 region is CASSQDPVGASSYNEQFF. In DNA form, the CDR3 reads TGCGCCAGCAGCCAAGATCCAGTGGGGGCTAGCTCCTACAATGAGCAGTTCTTC.

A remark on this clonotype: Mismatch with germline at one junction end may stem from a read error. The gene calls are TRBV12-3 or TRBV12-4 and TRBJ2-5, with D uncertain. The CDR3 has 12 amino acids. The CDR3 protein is CASSQIKETRYF. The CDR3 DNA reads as TGTGCCAGCAGCCAGATAAAAGAGACCCGGTACTTC.

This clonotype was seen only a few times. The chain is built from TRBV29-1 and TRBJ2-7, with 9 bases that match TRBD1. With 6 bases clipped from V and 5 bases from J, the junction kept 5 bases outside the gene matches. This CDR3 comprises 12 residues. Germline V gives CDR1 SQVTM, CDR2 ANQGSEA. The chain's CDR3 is CSVVDRGHEQYF. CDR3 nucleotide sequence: TGCAGCGTCGTGGACAGGGGCCACGAGCAGTACTTC.

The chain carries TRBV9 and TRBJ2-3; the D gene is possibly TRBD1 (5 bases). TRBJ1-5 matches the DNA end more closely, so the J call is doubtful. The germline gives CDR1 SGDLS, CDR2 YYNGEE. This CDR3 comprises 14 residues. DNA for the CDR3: TGTGCCAGCAGCGTAGTAGCGGGGGGGGATACGCAGCATTTT. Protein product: CASSVVAGGDTQHF.

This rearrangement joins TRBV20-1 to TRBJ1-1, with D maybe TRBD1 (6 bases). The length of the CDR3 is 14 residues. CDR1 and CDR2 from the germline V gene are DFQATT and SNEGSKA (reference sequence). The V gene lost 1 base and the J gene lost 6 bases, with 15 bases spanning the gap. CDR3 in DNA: TGCAGTGCTAGAGTATTAGGGGGAAGGTCTGAAGCTTTCTTT. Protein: CSARVLGGRSEAFF.

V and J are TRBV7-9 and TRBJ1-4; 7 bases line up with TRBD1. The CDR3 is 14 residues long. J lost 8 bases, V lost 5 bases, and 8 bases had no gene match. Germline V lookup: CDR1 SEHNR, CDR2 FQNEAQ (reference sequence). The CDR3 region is CASSPYRGDEKLFF. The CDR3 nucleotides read TGTGCCAGCAGCCCTTACAGGGGAGACGAAAAACTGTTTTTT.

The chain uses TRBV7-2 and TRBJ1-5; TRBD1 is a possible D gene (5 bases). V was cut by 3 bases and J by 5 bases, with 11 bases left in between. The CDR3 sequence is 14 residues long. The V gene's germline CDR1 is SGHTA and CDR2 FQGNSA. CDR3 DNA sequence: TGTGCCAGCAGCTTCAGGGACCGCCATCAGCCCCAGCATTTT. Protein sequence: CASSFRDRHQPQHF.

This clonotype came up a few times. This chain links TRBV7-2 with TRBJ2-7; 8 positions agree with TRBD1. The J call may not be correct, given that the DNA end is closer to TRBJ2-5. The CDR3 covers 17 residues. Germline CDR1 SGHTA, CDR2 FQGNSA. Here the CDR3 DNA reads TGTGCCAGCAGTTTTAATACTCAGGGGGCTTTTGGAGAGACCCAGTACTTC. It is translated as CASSFNTQGAFGETQYF.

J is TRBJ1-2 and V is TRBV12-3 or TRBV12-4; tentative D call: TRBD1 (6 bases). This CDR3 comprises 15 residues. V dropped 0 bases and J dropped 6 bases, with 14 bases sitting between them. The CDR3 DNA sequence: TGTGCCAGCAGTTTAGCGAGGGGGGAGGGGAATGGCTACACCTTC. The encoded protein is CASSLARGEGNGYTF.

DNA for the CDR3: TGCAGTGCTAGAACGTGGGCCGCTCTATCCTACGAGCAGTACTTC. It is translated as CSARTWAALSYEQYF. The chain links TRBV20-1 to TRBJ2-7; no firm D call. The ends were cut back, 2 bases at V and 1 base at J, with 15 bases in the middle. The CDR3 covers 15 residues. CDR1 and CDR2 (germline): DFQATT, SNEGSKA (reference sequence).

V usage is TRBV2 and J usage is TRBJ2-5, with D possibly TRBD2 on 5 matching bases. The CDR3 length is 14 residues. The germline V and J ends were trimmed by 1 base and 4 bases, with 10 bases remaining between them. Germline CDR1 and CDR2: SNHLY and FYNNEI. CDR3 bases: TGTGCCAGCAGTGAAGGGGCTAGCCCAGAGACCCAGTACTTC. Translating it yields CASSEGASPETQYF. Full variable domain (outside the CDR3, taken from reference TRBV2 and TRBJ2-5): EPEVTQTPSHQVTQMGQEVILRCVPISNHLYFYWYRQILGQKVEFLVSFYNNEISEKSEIFDDQFSVERPDGSNFTLKIRSTKLEDSAMYFCASSEGASPETQYFGPGTRLLVL.

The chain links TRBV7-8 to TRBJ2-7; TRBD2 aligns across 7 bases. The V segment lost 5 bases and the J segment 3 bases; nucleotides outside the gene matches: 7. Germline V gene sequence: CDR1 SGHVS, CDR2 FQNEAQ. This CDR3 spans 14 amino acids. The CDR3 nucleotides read TGTGCCAGCAGCCCACTGACTAGCAGCTACGAGCAGTACTTC. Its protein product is CASSPLTSSYEQYF.

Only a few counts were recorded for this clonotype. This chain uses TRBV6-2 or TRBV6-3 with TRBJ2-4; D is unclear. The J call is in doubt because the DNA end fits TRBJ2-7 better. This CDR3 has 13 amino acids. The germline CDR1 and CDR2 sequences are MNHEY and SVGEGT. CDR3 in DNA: TGTGCCAGCAGTTCCCGGTGGAGAGGCGAGCAGTACTTC. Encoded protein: CASSSRWRGEQYF.

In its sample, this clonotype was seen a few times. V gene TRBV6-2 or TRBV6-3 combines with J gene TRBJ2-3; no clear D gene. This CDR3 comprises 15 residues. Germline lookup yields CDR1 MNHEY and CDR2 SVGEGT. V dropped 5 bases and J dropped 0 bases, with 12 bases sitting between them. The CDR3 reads CASSTGPTSTDTQYF. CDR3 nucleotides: TGTGCCAGCAGTACTGGACCTACTAGCACAGATACGCAGTATTTT.

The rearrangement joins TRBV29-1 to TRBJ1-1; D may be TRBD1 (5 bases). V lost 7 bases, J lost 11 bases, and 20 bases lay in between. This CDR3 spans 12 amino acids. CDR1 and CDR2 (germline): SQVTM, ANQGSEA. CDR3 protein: CSAKREDRRAFF. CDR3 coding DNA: TGCAGCGCTAAAAGAGAAGACAGAAGGGCTTTCTTT.

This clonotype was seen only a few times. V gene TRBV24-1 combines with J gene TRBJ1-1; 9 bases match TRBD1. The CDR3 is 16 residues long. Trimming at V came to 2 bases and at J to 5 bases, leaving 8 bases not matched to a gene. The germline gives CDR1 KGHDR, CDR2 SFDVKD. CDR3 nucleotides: TGTGCCACCAGTGATTCCCAGACAGGGGGGCGGACTGAAGCTTTCTTT. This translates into CATSDSQTGGRTEAFF.

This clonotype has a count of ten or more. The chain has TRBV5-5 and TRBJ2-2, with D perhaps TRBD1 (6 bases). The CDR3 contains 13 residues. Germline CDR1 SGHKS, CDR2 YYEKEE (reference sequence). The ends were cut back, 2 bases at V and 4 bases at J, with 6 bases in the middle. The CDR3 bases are TGTGCCAGCAGCTTAGGGGGCACCGGGGAGCTGTTTTTT. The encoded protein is CASSLGGTGELFF.

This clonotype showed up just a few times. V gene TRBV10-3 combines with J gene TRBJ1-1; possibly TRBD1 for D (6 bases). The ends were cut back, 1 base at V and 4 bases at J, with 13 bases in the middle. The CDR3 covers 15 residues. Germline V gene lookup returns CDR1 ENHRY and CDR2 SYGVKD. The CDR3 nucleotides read TGTGCCATCAGTGAGTACGGGGGCCGGATCACTGAAGCTTTCTTT. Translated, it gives CAISEYGGRITEAFF.

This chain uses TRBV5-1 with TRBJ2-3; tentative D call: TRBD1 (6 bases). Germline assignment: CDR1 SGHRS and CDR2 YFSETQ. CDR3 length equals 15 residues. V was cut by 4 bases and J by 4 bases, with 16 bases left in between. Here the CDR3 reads CASSDQGISADTQYF. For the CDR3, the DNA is TGCGCCAGCAGCGACCAGGGGATATCGGCAGATACGCAGTATTTT.

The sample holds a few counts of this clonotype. The CDR3 DNA sequence: TGTGCCAGCAGCTCGGGACTAGGGATTCCTAGCACAGATACGCAGTATTTT. Translated, it gives CASSSGLGIPSTDTQYF. J is TRBJ2-3 and V is TRBV12-3 or TRBV12-4; 8 nucleotides align to TRBD2. The ends lost 6 bases at V and 0 bases at J; junction bases unmatched: 11. The CDR3 consists of 17 residues.

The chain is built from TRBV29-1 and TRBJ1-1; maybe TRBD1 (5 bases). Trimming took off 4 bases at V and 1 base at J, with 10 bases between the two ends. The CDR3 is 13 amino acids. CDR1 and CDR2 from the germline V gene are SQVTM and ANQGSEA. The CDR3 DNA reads TGCAGCGTTGCAGGGCCGGGGAACACTGAAGCTTTCTTT. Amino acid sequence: CSVAGPGNTEAFF.

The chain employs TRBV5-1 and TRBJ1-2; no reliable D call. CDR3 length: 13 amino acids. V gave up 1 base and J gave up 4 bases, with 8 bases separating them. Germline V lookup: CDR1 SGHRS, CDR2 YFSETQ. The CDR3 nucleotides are TGCGCCAGCAGCTTGAACGAGGGCTATGGCTACACCTTC. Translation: CASSLNEGYGYTF.

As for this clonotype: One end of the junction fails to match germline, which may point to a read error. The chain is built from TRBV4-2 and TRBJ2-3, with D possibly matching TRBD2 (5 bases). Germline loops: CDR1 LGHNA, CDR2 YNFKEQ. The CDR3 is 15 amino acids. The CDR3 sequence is CTSSQEGAATDTQYF. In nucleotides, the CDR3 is TGTACCAGCAGCCAAGAGGGAGCGGCCACAGATACGCAGTATTTT.

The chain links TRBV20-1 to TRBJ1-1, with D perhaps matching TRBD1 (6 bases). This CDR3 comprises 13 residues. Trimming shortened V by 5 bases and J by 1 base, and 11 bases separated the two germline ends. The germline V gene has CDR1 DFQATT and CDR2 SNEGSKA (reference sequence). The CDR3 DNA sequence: TGCAGTGCTCCCGGGACATCGAACACTGAAGCTTTCTTT. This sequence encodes CSAPGTSNTEAFF.

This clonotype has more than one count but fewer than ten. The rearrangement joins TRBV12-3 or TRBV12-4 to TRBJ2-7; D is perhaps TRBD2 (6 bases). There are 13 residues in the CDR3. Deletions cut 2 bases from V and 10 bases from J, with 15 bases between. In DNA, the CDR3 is TGTGCCAGCAGTTTATTCGCAATGGAGGGTCAGTACTTC. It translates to CASSLFAMEGQYF.

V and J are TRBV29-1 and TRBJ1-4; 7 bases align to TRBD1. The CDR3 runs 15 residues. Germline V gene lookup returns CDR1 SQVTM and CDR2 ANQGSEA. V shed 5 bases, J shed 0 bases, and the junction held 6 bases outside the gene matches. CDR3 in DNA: TGCAGCGTTTGGGACAGCGGTGCAACTAATGAAAAACTGTTTTTT. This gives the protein CSVWDSGATNEKLFF.

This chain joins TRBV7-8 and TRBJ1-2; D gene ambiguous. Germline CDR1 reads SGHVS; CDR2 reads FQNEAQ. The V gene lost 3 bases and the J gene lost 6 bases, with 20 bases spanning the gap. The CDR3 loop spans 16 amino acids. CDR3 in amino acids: CASSFRRVQSDDGYTF. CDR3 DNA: TGTGCCAGCAGCTTCAGACGGGTTCAGAGTGATGATGGCTACACCTTC.